This T cell receptor (beta chain) stems from a study of shared T cell receptors in the human thymus. V was shortened by 0 bases and J by 5 bases, with 10 bases between the two germline ends. The germline gives CDR1 MNHEY, CDR2 SVGAGI. This CDR3 region has 14 residues. Assay used: immunoSEQ multiplex PCR; TCRdb lists only in-frame clones, some missing. The sample has hundreds of thousands of clones, approximately 87% seen once. This sample also belongs to another study, concerning human thymus T cells. That publication notes: In thymic and blood repertoires alike, V and J usage looked biased.

The J gene is TRBJ2-5, the V gene TRBV6-5, with D possibly TRBD1 on 5 matching bases. Sequencing was performed on thymocytes. The sequence was obtained from a boy under three years old with a congenital heart defect. CDR3 nucleotides: TGTGCCAGCAGTTACTCAGGGGTGGGGGAGACCCAGTACTTC. Its translation: CASSYSGVGETQYF.